The 10 T cell receptor beta chains reported below all come from one sample, sequenced in a study of T-cell memory formation after mild COVID-19. TCRdb itself ran the 5' RACE reads through MiXCR, one entry per CDR3 protein. The repertoire holds hundreds of thousands of distinct CDR3 sequences, with around 27% as singletons. Sequenced sample: PBMCs or a T cell subset sorted from them (not recorded which). Receptors originate from an adult woman who had mild COVID-19 (a few samples of this study predate the infection). Cell type and time point are not known.

The chain recombines TRBV29-1 with TRBJ2-2, with 12 positions matching TRBD2. V trimming: 6 bases; J trimming: 3 bases; junction bases outside the gene matches: 5. The CDR3 is 15 amino acids. CDR1 and CDR2 (germline): SQVTM, ANQGSEA. The DNA for the CDR3 is TGCAGCGTGACTAGCGGGAGTGGGCACACCGGGGAGCTGTTTTTT. Protein: CSVTSGSGHTGELFF.

V usage is TRBV7-8 and J usage is TRBJ2-1; the match to TRBD2 covers 15 bases. The CDR3 has 22 amino acids. Per the germline V gene, CDR1 is SGHVS and CDR2 is FQNEAQ. The trim removed 4 bases at V and 0 bases at J, leaving 16 bases unmatched. The DNA of the CDR3 is TGTGCCAGCAGCTCCTCGAGATGGGGGACTAGCGGGAGGAAGGGCTCCTACAATGAGCAGTTCTTC. As protein: CASSSSRWGTSGRKGSYNEQFF.

This clonotype was seen only a few times. The chain combines TRBV6-2 or TRBV6-3 with TRBJ2-1, with D tentatively TRBD1 or TRBD2 (7 bases each). V was shortened by 4 bases and J by 8 bases, with 12 bases between the two germline ends. The CDR3 extends over 13 amino acids. CDR1 is MNHEY, CDR2 SVGEGT, per germline. CDR3 loop: CASSFQGGHEQFF. The CDR3 region has the DNA TGTGCCAGCAGTTTCCAGGGGGGGCATGAGCAGTTCTTC.

This clonotype was seen only a few times. The rearrangement joins TRBV12-3 or TRBV12-4 to TRBJ1-2, with TRBD1 matching 8 bases. V lost 5 bases to trimming and J lost 6 bases; unmatched junction nucleotides: 5. The CDR3 loop spans 13 amino acids. The CDR3, as DNA: TGTGCCAGCAGTGGACAGGGATGGAATGGCTACACCTTC. Protein: CASSGQGWNGYTF.

This clonotype has at least ten counts. The chain couples TRBV20-1 to TRBJ2-3; 7 nucleotides align to TRBD2. Germline values: CDR1 DFQATT, CDR2 SNEGSKA (reference sequence). Trimming cost V 5 bases and J 0 bases; bases outside gene matches: 14. The CDR3 runs 17 residues. The CDR3 here is CSAAPPSGGGSTDTQYF. Written as DNA, the CDR3 is TGCAGTGCTGCCCCACCCTCGGGGGGAGGCAGCACAGATACGCAGTATTTT.

CDR3 sequence reads: CASAAAGTDTQYF. CDR3 bases: TGTGCCAGCGCGGCGGCGGGCACAGATACGCAGTATTTT. The V gene is TRBV11-2, the J gene TRBJ2-3; D unresolved. There are 13 residues in the CDR3. Germline lookup yields CDR1 SGHAT and CDR2 FQNNGV. Trimming cost V 8 bases and J 1 base, with 10 bases left between them. Looking up the rest from reference TRBV11-2 and TRBJ2-3 gives the full variable domain: EAGVAQSPRYKIIEKRQSVAFWCNPISGHATLYWYQQILGQGPKLLIQFQNNGVVDDSQLPKDRFSAERLKGVDSTLKIQPAKLEDSAVYLCASAAAGTDTQYFGPGTRLTVL.

This clonotype was counted only a few times. The gene calls are TRBV5-1 and TRBJ2-7; possible D gene TRBD2, 5 bases. Germline CDR1 reads SGHRS; CDR2 reads YFSETQ. V was pared by 0 bases and J by 2 bases, with 12 bases between. The CDR3 extends over 15 amino acids. The CDR3 loop is CASSLEAANPYEQYF. In DNA, the CDR3 is TGCGCCAGCAGCTTGGAAGCGGCCAACCCCTACGAGCAGTACTTC.

There are a few counts of this clonotype. The V call is TRBV6-2 or TRBV6-3, the J call TRBJ1-2; D call uncertain. The V gene lost 0 bases and the J gene lost 6 bases, with 8 bases spanning the gap. Germline CDR1 and CDR2: MNHEY and SVGEGT. This CDR3 region has 13 residues. The CDR3 sequence is CASSYSDYDGYTF. The CDR3 bases are TGTGCCAGCAGTTACTCGGACTACGATGGCTACACCTTC.

This clonotype was observed at least ten times. The rearrangement joins TRBV12-3 or TRBV12-4 to TRBJ2-1; 11 bases align to TRBD1. V lost 6 bases and J lost 6; bases outside the gene matches: 4. The CDR3 is 14 amino acids. The CDR3 DNA sequence: TGTGCCAGCAGCCCCGGGACAGGGGGCAATGAGCAGTTCTTC. It translates to CASSPGTGGNEQFF.

The V and J genes are TRBV5-1 and TRBJ1-6; D unresolved. Trimming removed 3 bases from V and 10 bases from J, with 14 bases in between. CDR1 and CDR2 from the germline V gene are SGHRS and YFSETQ. CDR3 size: 14 residues. The CDR3 DNA reads as TGCGCCAGCAGCTCAGGAGAGTTTAGGTCACCCCTCCACTTT. It translates to CASSSGEFRSPLHF.